This T cell receptor (beta chain) was obtained from a study of T cells in Graves' hyperthyroidism and ophthalmopathy. Background on the study: Peripheral blood was secured at the point of initial diagnosis, before any treatment. Study-level points and caveats: Most clonotypes that expanded in the thyroid above 0.001 also showed up in blood. Ophthalmopathy stood apart from stable hyperthyroidism in a 13 V-J model.

This clonotype has a count of ten or more. Antigen: not known. The V gene's germline CDR1 is MNHEY and CDR2 SVGAGI. The CDR3 sequence is 14 residues long. Trimming removed 0 bases at V and 5 bases at J, with 10 bases between. TCR beta CDR3 sequences were amplified from RNA transcripts. The HTBI set primed first-round TCR CDR3 RT-PCR. TCRdb re-called the multiplex PCR reads through MiXCR, storing one row per CDR3 protein. The repertoire holds 220,000 or so distinct CDR3 sequences, with 16% as singletons. Subjects with ophthalmopathy showed a Clinical Activity Score no lower than 3, a NOSPECS grade no lower than 4, and a duration shorter than 3 months.

The chain uses TRBV6-5 and TRBJ1-1, with D perhaps matching TRBD1 (6 bases). Source material: blood. This TCR was sampled from a woman aged 18-30 years with Graves' ophthalmopathy. The CDR3 DNA sequence: TGTGCCAGCAGTTACTCTGTGACAGGAACTGAAGCTTTCTTT. Its protein is CASSYSVTGTEAFF.